Each of the 11 T cell receptor beta chains below was sequenced from the same sample in a study of control samples from healthy donors and cancer patients. Repertoires were generated with immunoSEQ multiplex PCR, while TCRdb's copy carries only in-frame clones and drops some. The sample gives about 59,000 clones, roughly 90% of which show up once; 1.5% to 2% is in the top ten. Sequenced material: PBMCs. These receptors originate from a man aged 40-50 years with colorectal cancer.

This clone turned up a few times. The CDR3 region has the DNA TGTGCCAGTAGAGGGGACAGGGGGCAAGGTCAGCCCCAGCATTTT. Its protein is CASRGDRGQGQPQHF. The chain joins TRBV19 to TRBJ1-5; 12 bases agree with TRBD1. Germline loops: CDR1 LNHDA, CDR2 SQIVND (reference sequence). The CDR3 is 15 amino acids. V lost 6 bases, J lost 6 bases, and 6 bases stayed unmatched.

The chain is built from TRBV19 and TRBJ1-5; D unclear. V was shortened by 3 bases and J by 3 bases, with 6 bases between the two germline ends. The germline CDR1 and CDR2 sequences are LNHDA and SQIVND (reference sequence). The CDR3 sequence is 13 residues long. Here the CDR3 DNA reads TGTGCCAGTAGTATTGACATCAATCAGCCCCAGCATTTT. Translated: CASSIDINQPQHF.

V gene TRBV20-1 combines with J gene TRBJ2-7; maybe TRBD1 (6 bases). Germline-derived CDR1 and CDR2 are DFQATT and SNEGSKA (reference sequence). The CDR3 has 11 residues. V was trimmed by 6 bases and J by 6 bases, leaving 12 bases between them. The CDR3 sequence is CSASDRIEQYF. In DNA, the CDR3 is TGCAGTGCCTCGGACAGAATCGAGCAGTACTTC.

The J gene is TRBJ2-1, the V gene TRBV29-1; 8 nucleotides agree with TRBD2. V lost 3 bases, J lost 0 bases, and 4 bases stayed unmatched. CDR3 length equals 15 residues. The germline V gene has CDR1 SQVTM and CDR2 ANQGSEA. CDR3 coding DNA: TGCAGCGTTGATACAAGCGGGGGCTCCTACAATGAGCAGTTCTTC. It yields the protein CSVDTSGGSYNEQFF.

The chain carries TRBV9 and TRBJ2-7; D gene unclear. CDR3 length: 13 residues. V lost 4 bases to trimming and J lost 5 bases, with 13 bases between them. CDR1 SGDLS and CDR2 YYNGEE come from the germline V gene. The CDR3 region is CASSLDGPDEQYF. In DNA form, the CDR3 reads TGTGCCAGCAGCTTAGACGGGCCTGACGAGCAGTACTTC.

This chain connects TRBV6-5 to TRBJ1-1; no clear D. Germline CDR1 and CDR2: MNHEY and SVGAGI. The germline V and J ends were trimmed by 5 bases and 1 base, with 8 bases remaining between them. This CDR3 has 13 residues. CDR3 residues: CASSQDWNTEAFF. The CDR3 DNA reads as TGTGCCAGCAGTCAGGACTGGAACACTGAAGCTTTCTTT.

The gene calls are TRBV29-1 and TRBJ2-3; tentative D call: TRBD2 (6 bases). Looked up from germline, CDR1 is SQVTM and CDR2 is ANQGSEA. V lost 5 bases to trimming and J lost 6 bases, with 15 bases between them. The CDR3 extends over 13 amino acids. Here the CDR3 reads CSVQKPGVDTQYF. The CDR3 region has the DNA TGCAGCGTTCAAAAGCCGGGAGTTGATACGCAGTATTTT.

The chain couples TRBV3-1 (or the pseudogene TRBV3-2) to TRBJ1-5; no clear D. The V gene lost 1 base and the J gene lost 5 bases, with 9 bases spanning the gap. Germline CDR1 is LGHDT and CDR2 is YNNKEL (reference sequence). The CDR3 extends over 14 amino acids. In DNA form, the CDR3 reads TGTGCCAGCAGCCAAGCCCTAGGAGATCAGCCCCAGCATTTT. Translating it yields CASSQALGDQPQHF.

The sample holds a few counts of this clone. This chain uses TRBV3-1 (or the pseudogene TRBV3-2) with TRBJ1-1; D is ambiguous. CDR3 length: 12 residues. V shed 3 bases and J shed 8 bases, with 10 bases lying between them. Looked up from germline, CDR1 is LGHDT and CDR2 is YNNKEL (reference sequence). CDR3 nucleotides: TGTGCCAGCAGCCACCCTTTAGGAGAAGCTTTCTTT. Residues: CASSHPLGEAFF.

This clone has only one observation. The genes are TRBV2 and TRBJ2-3, with TRBD1 matching over 8 bases. Germline values: CDR1 SNHLY, CDR2 FYNNEI. The V segment lost 2 bases and the J segment 7 bases; nucleotides outside the gene matches: 8. The CDR3 length is 15 residues. The CDR3 loop reads CASSESVAGGHTQYF. The CDR3 DNA sequence: TGTGCCAGCAGTGAATCGGTTGCAGGGGGCCATACGCAGTATTTT.

The V call is TRBV30, the J call TRBJ2-2, with unresolved D. Germline-derived CDR1 and CDR2 are GTSNPN and SVGIG (reference sequence). CDR3 length: 11 amino acids. Trimming removed 4 bases from V and 2 bases from J, with 2 bases in between. The CDR3 nucleotides read TGTGCCTGGACCAACACCGGGGAGCTGTTTTTT. Translated: CAWTNTGELFF.